A selection of T cell receptor beta chains follows, all from one sample in a study of prognosis after radiotherapy for stage I lung cancer. TCRdb redid the calling of the multiplex PCR reads with MiXCR, one entry per CDR3 protein. The repertoire holds over 25,000 distinct CDR3 sequences, about 45% seen once, with 15% in the top ten. The sample consisted of PBMCs, taken before or after stereotactic body radiation therapy (not recorded which). The receptors derive from a donor over 45 with non-small cell lung cancer. Each CDR3 is given with its conserved first and last residue. The D gene is left open where the match is weak. Not every row has a clone size; where given, it reads once, few, many or a size class.

clone_size	v_call	d_call	j_call	cdr3_nt	cdr3_aa
many	TRBV11-3	-	TRBJ2-3	TGTGCCAGCAGCTTAGATCGGGTAAATACGCAGTATTTT	CASSLDRVNTQYF
-	TRBV6-7	TRBD2	TRBJ2-1	TGTGCCAGCGAGCGGGGAAAAAATGAGAAGTTCTTC	CASERGKNEKFF
many	TRBV14	-	TRBJ2-7	TGTGCCAGCAGCCCTACATACTACGAGCAGTACTTC	CASSPTYYEQYF
-	TRBV20-1	TRBD1	TRBJ1-2	TGCAGTGCTCCGGGACAGGCGAACTATGGCTACACCTTC	CSAPGQANYGYTF
many	TRBV7-3	-	TRBJ2-7	TGTGCCAGCAGCTTGACTCCGCAGGACGAGCAGTACTTC	CASSLTPQDEQYF
once	TRBV30	-	TRBJ1-3	TGTGCCTGGGACGACATCTCTGGAAACACCATATATTTT	CAWDDISGNTIYF
many	TRBV18	TRBD2	TRBJ2-7	TGTGCCAGCATGCCGGGACTAGGGCTTTCCTACGAGCAGTACTTC	CASMPGLGLSYEQYF
many	TRBV6-5	-	TRBJ2-6	TGTGCCAGCAGTTACTCGTCGTCAGGGACCTCTGGGGCCAACGTCCTGACTTTC	CASSYSSSGTSGANVLTF
medium-sized	TRBV20-1	-	TRBJ2-3	TGCAGTGCTAATAGAAATTGGGCTACAGACACAGATACGCAGTATTTT	CSANRNWATDTDTQYF
-	TRBV15	-	TRBJ2-7	TGTGCCACCAGCACGCAGGGATACGAGCAGTACTTC	CATSTQGYEQYF
-	TRBV6-1	TRBD1	TRBJ2-3	TGTGCCAGCAGAGGACAGGGTCGGGATACGCAGTATTTT	CASRGQGRDTQYF
-	TRBV11-2	TRBD2	TRBJ2-7	TGTGCCAGCATCCCAGGGACTAGCGGGAGTTACTACGAGCAGTACTTC	CASIPGTSGSYYEQYF
many	TRBV18	-	TRBJ2-3	TGTGCCAGCTCACGATTGTGGCCAACGGACACAGATACGCAGTATTTT	CASSRLWPTDTDTQYF
many	TRBV6-1	TRBD1	TRBJ2-7	TGTGCCAGCGCTAGCCTAGAGGGCAGGGGGTCCTACGAGCAGTACTTC	CASASLEGRGSYEQYF
many	TRBV11-2	-	TRBJ2-7	TGTGCCAGCAGCGACAGTCCGGGAGCCTACGAGCAGTACTTC	CASSDSPGAYEQYF
many	TRBV6-5	-	TRBJ2-7	TGTGCCAGCAGTTACCTTACGGGAATCTCGCCCTACGAGCAGTACTTC	CASSYLTGISPYEQYF
once	TRBV11-2	-	TRBJ2-2	TGTGCCAGCAGCTTAGTCAGGCGGACCGGGGAGCTGTTTTTT	CASSLVRRTGELFF
many	TRBV2	-	TRBJ1-1	TGTGCCAGCAGTGTTGAACAGCAGTGGATGGGGGCTTTCTTT	CASSVEQQWMGAFF
many	TRBV6-1	-	TRBJ2-3	TGTGCCAGCAGTGACGTTTTTGGCAGGATGGGCGATACGCAGTATTTT	CASSDVFGRMGDTQYF
-	TRBV28	-	TRBJ1-5	TGTGCCATAAGGCCCGTGGGGGATAGCAATCAGCCCCAGCATTTT	CAIRPVGDSNQPQHF
-	TRBV19	-	TRBJ2-6	TGTGCCAGTAGTACGTGGGACAACGTCCTGACTTTC	CASSTWDNVLTF
many	TRBV6-1	-	TRBJ2-5	TGTGCCAGCAGACACTGGGCCGGGGAGACCCAGTACTTC	CASRHWAGETQYF
many	TRBV12-3/TRBV12-4	-	TRBJ1-5	TGTGCCAGCAGTTTTTTCTGGGGGAACAATCAGCCCCAGCATTTT	CASSFFWGNNQPQHF
-	TRBV19	-	TRBJ2-1	TGTGCCAGTAGTGTAAAACAGAAAAGCTCCTACAATGAGCAGTTATTC	CASSVKQKSSYNEQLF
-	TRBV7-2	-	TRBJ2-1	TGTGCCAGCAGCCCGCCCCGGGCAATGAAGGGGAATGAGCAGTTCTTC	CASSPPRAMKGNEQFF
many	TRBV24-1	-	TRBJ2-5	TGTGCCACCAGCTCATTGGGGGCGGGGCAACGGGGTTTGGAGACCCAGTACTTC	CATSSLGAGQRGLETQYF
many	TRBV9	-	TRBJ2-7	TGTGCCAGCAGCGTTTCGCACAATGGCGGCCACGAGCAGTACTTC	CASSVSHNGGHEQYF
-	TRBV30	-	TRBJ1-1	TGTGCCTGGAGTGTAGTTGGGAGCACTGAAGCTTTCTTT	CAWSVVGSTEAFF
-	TRBV2	-	TRBJ2-2	TGTGCCAGCAGCCAAGCAGGGGGGATCGGCACCGGGGAGCTGTTTTTT	CASSQAGGIGTGELFF
many	TRBV12-3/TRBV12-4	TRBD1	TRBJ1-1	TGTGCCAGCAGGGGGGGACAGGGACTCACTGAAGCTTTCTTT	CASRGGQGLTEAFF
many	TRBV18	TRBD1	TRBJ2-4	TGTGCCAGCTCACCACCACAGGGGGCGCGGGACATTCAGTACTTC	CASSPPQGARDIQYF
many	TRBV20-1	-	TRBJ1-1	TGCAGTCACCAGCGGGGGGGCGCGAACACTGAAGCTTTCTTT	CSHQRGGANTEAFF
-	TRBV12-3/TRBV12-4	-	TRBJ2-1	TGTCCCAGCAGTTCCCCTAGCGCGAGAGGTTACAATGAGCAGTTCTTC	CPSSSPSARGYNEQFF